The rows below give T cell receptor beta chains drawn from one sample of a study of OX40 agonist ivuxolimab in advanced cancers. This table comes from immunoSEQ multiplex PCR, and its TCRdb copy is limited to in-frame clones, with some not included. The sample lists approximately 52,000 clones; 75% to 90% were seen once. The material was CD4+ or CD8+ T cells sorted from blood, obtained in a trial of the OX40 agonist ivuxolimab. These receptors were taken from an adult with an advanced solid tumor such as melanoma, head and neck, liver or kidney cancer. Each CDR3 is given with its conserved first and last residue. The D gene is left open where the match is weak. Part of the rows lack a size; the others show once, few, many or a class for expanded clones.

CASSLRTANTGELFF TGTGCCAGCAGCTTAAGGACAGCGAACACCGGGGAGCTGTTTTTT TRBJ2-2 - TRBV7-8 -
CASSLLLGDSGRYQPQHF TGCGCCAGCAGCCTCCTACTAGGGGACAGCGGTCGGTATCAGCCCCAGCATTTT TRBJ1-5 - TRBV4-3 TRBD1
CASSPWGFVSYNEQFF TGTGCCAGCAGCCCGTGGGGGTTCGTCTCCTACAATGAGCAGTTCTTC TRBJ2-1 once TRBV5-5 -
CAISQDSNYGYTF TGTGCCATCAGTCAGGACAGCAACTATGGCTACACCTTC TRBJ1-2 - TRBV10-3 -
CASRPGGGSNQPQHF TGTGCCAGCAGACCCGGGGGGGGTAGCAATCAGCCCCAGCATTTT TRBJ1-5 medium-sized TRBV6-6 -
CASSLGHMWGEAFF TGCGCCAGCAGCCTGGGACACATGTGGGGCGAAGCTTTCTTT TRBJ1-1 - TRBV4-1 -
CASSYGTGRDGYTF TGTGCCAGCAGCTACGGGACAGGGAGGGATGGCTACACCTTC TRBJ1-2 once TRBV5-4 TRBD1
CASSSGARGLTTEAFF TGTGCCAGCAGCTCAGGGGCCAGGGGGCTAACGACTGAAGCTTTCTTT TRBJ1-1 - TRBV7-9 TRBD1
CASRAVVGATYEQYF TGTGCCAGCAGGGCGGTAGTGGGGGCGACCTACGAGCAGTACTTC TRBJ2-7 - TRBV2 -
CASSLAGILEQYF TGCGCCAGCAGCTTGGCCGGGATTCTCGAGCAGTACTTC TRBJ2-7 - TRBV5-1 -
CASSSHRGRNTIYF TGTGCCAGCAGCTCCCACAGGGGGAGAAACACCATATATTTT TRBJ1-3 - TRBV11-2 TRBD1
CASSSLISSYEQYF TGTGCCAGCAGCTCACTAATTAGCTCCTACGAGCAGTACTTC TRBJ2-7 - TRBV7-6 -
CASSPHSGFYEQYF TGTGCCAGCAGTCCTCATAGTGGGTTCTACGAGCAGTACTTC TRBJ2-7 - TRBV27 -
CASRPLGRVHEQYF TGTGCCAGCAGACCACTCGGCAGGGTCCACGAGCAGTACTTC TRBJ2-7 - TRBV6-5 -
CASSHLVLGYLTDTQYF TGTGCCAGCAGTCACTTAGTTTTGGGTTACCTCACAGATACGCAGTATTTT TRBJ2-3 - TRBV7-9 -
CASSGTGGVDNEQFF TGCGCCAGCAGCGGGACAGGGGGCGTTGACAATGAGCAGTTCTTC TRBJ2-1 - TRBV5-1 TRBD1
CASSVGGRAFF TGTGCCAGCAGCGTAGGAGGCCGAGCTTTCTTT TRBJ1-1 - TRBV9 -
CASTRLINSGNTIYF TGTGCCAGCACTCGACTGATTAACTCTGGAAACACCATATATTTT TRBJ1-3 - TRBV28 -
CASSLSGVASNEQFF TGTGCCAGCAGCCTTAGCGGGGTTGCCTCCAATGAGCAGTTCTTC TRBJ2-1 - TRBV7-3 TRBD2
CASSYGTGNEKLFF TGTGCCAGCAGCTACGGGACAGGGAACGAAAAACTGTTTTTT TRBJ1-4 - TRBV5-6 TRBD1
CASISGGNEQFF TGTGCCAGCATCTCAGGGGGCAATGAGCAGTTCTTC TRBJ2-1 - TRBV28 TRBD1
CASSSGQGLNTEAFF TGTGCCAGTAGTTCGGGACAGGGGTTGAACACTGAAGCTTTCTTT TRBJ1-1 - TRBV19 TRBD1
CASSASGGDYEQYF TGTGCCAGCAGCGCCTCCGGGGGGGACTACGAGCAGTACTTC TRBJ2-7 - TRBV9 TRBD2
CATSKRTGGEGDEQFF TGTGCCACCTCAAAAAGGACAGGGGGCGAAGGAGATGAGCAGTTCTTC TRBJ2-1 once TRBV25-1 TRBD1
CASSLTGIDEKLFF TGTGCCAGCAGTCTCACAGGGATTGATGAAAAACTGTTTTTT TRBJ1-4 - TRBV6-5 -
CASSPPGRGEDEQFF TGTGCCAGCAGCCCTCCAGGGCGGGGGGAGGATGAGCAGTTCTTC TRBJ2-1 - TRBV7-9 TRBD2
CASSLEGGSYNEQFF TGTGCCAGCAGCTTGGAGGGGGGCTCCTACAATGAGCAGTTCTTC TRBJ2-1 - TRBV5-5 -
CASSHGSTGDNEQFF TGTGCCAGCAGCCACGGTTCGACAGGGGACAATGAGCAGTTCTTC TRBJ2-1 - TRBV7-6 TRBD1
CASRTRQGFAYEQYF TGTGCCAGCAGGACAAGACAGGGTTTCGCCTACGAGCAGTACTTC TRBJ2-7 - TRBV28 TRBD1
CASRDGTAYGYTF TGTGCCAGCAGGGACGGGACAGCTTATGGCTACACCTTC TRBJ1-2 once TRBV27 TRBD1
CASSLIGTGRTEQYF TGTGCCAGCAGTTTGATTGGGACAGGGCGCACCGAGCAGTACTTC TRBJ2-7 - TRBV27 TRBD1
CASSLLIGAGTTEAFF TGTGCCAGCAGCTTGCTTATAGGTGCAGGGACCACTGAAGCTTTCTTT TRBJ1-1 - TRBV5-8 -
CASTTTAPYPGTGTEAFF TGTGCCAGTACGACAACTGCGCCGTACCCGGGAACGGGCACTGAAGCTTTCTTT TRBJ1-1 once TRBV19 -
CASSAQGARTYGYTF TGTGCCAGCAGCGCTCAGGGGGCGCGAACCTATGGCTACACCTTC TRBJ1-2 - TRBV9 TRBD1
CASCLGQGDLYEQYF TGTGCCAGCTGCCTTGGACAGGGGGATCTCTACGAGCAGTACTTC TRBJ2-7 - TRBV2 TRBD1
CASSVDGGSYGYTF TGTGCCAGCAGCGTAGACGGGGGAAGCTATGGCTACACCTTC TRBJ1-2 - TRBV9 -
CASSTRGLSYNEQFF TGTGCCAGTAGTACCAGGGGGCTTTCCTACAATGAGCAGTTCTTC TRBJ2-1 - TRBV19 TRBD1
CASSVGGIAYEQYF TGTGCCAGCAGCGTAGGGGGAATAGCCTACGAGCAGTACTTC TRBJ2-7 once TRBV9 -
CASSLDRAEAFF TGTGCCAGCAGCTTGGACAGAGCTGAAGCTTTCTTT TRBJ1-1 - TRBV13 -
CASTPSSGTGALEQYF TGTGCCAGCACCCCTTCTTCCGGGACAGGGGCTCTCGAGCAGTACTTC TRBJ2-7 - TRBV28 TRBD1
CASSLRGDNTGELFF TGTGCCAGCAGTTTGAGGGGCGATAACACCGGGGAGCTGTTTTTT TRBJ2-2 - TRBV28 -
CASSEGYEQYF TGTGCCAGTAGTGAGGGCTACGAGCAGTACTTC TRBJ2-7 - TRBV19 -
CASSSQGGSSAFF TGTGCCAGCAGCTCACAGGGGGGGTCTAGTGCTTTCTTT TRBJ1-1 - TRBV7-2 TRBD1
CASRPVEDLNEKLFF TGTGCCAGCAGACCTGTCGAGGACCTTAATGAAAAACTGTTTTTT TRBJ1-4 - TRBV6-5 -
CASTPGASLTYEQYF TGTGCCAGCACCCCAGGGGCTAGTCTGACCTACGAGCAGTACTTC TRBJ2-7 - TRBV9 -
CASSIFREGNQPQHF TGTGCCAGTAGTATATTCAGGGAGGGCAATCAGCCCCAGCATTTT TRBJ1-5 - TRBV19 -
CASSKWQRGPFFTTDTQYF TGTGCCAGCAGCAAATGGCAGCGGGGGCCATTTTTCACCACAGATACGCAGTATTTT TRBJ2-3 - TRBV21-1 -
CVAGGNTGELFF TGTGTCGCGGGGGGCAACACCGGGGAGCTGTTTTTT TRBJ2-2 few TRBV19 TRBD2
CASRGTQETQYF TGTGCCAGCAGAGGGACGCAAGAGACCCAGTACTTC TRBJ2-5 - TRBV27 -
CASAHTTEAFF TGTGCCAGCGCCCACACTACTGAAGCTTTCTTT TRBJ1-1 few TRBV6-5 -
CASSLGQGNQPQHF TGTGCCAGCAGTTTGGGACAGGGTAACCAGCCCCAGCATTTT TRBJ1-5 - TRBV27 TRBD1
CASSEERVLRTDTQYF TGCGCCAGCAGCGAAGAAAGGGTGTTGCGCACAGATACGCAGTATTTT TRBJ2-3 - TRBV5-1 -
CASSAGLAGSPGTQYF TGTGCCAGCAGTGCTGGACTAGCGGGATCCCCTGGGACCCAGTACTTC TRBJ2-5 - TRBV27 TRBD2
CASSVVTAAPNRGYTF TGTGCCAGCAGCGTAGTGACGGCAGCCCCTAACCGTGGCTACACCTTC TRBJ1-2 once TRBV9 -
CASSLEGQKTRNTEAFF TGTGCCAGCAGCTTGGAGGGACAAAAAACGAGGAACACTGAAGCTTTCTTT TRBJ1-1 - TRBV5-6 -
CASSLDSGSGNTEAFF TGTGCCAGCAGCTTAGATTCAGGATCTGGGAACACTGAAGCTTTCTTT TRBJ1-1 - TRBV7-9 -
CASSPHQKGTIVQYF TGTGCCAGCAGCCCCCACCAGAAAGGGACTATTGTGCAGTATTTT TRBJ2-3 - TRBV9 TRBD2
CASSLGRTTPQHF TGTGCCAGCAGCTTGGGTCGGACGACGCCCCAGCATTTT TRBJ1-5 - TRBV5-6 -
CATSRVAGLNIQYF TGTGCCACCAGCAGAGTGGCGGGATTAAACATTCAGTACTTC TRBJ2-4 - TRBV15 -
CASSQDRAGQPQHF TGCGCCAGCAGCCAAGATAGGGCCGGTCAGCCCCAGCATTTT TRBJ1-5 - TRBV4-1 -